This TCR beta chain was profiled in a study of response to subunit inactivated influenza vaccine. This clonotype appeared a few times. TCRdb recomputed calls from the RT-PCR reads with MiXCR, one row per CDR3 protein. The data hold hundreds of thousands of distinct CDR3 sequences, with about 11% observed a single time. The CDR3 is 14 amino acids. Germline CDR1 SGHRS, CDR2 YFSETQ. V shed 4 bases and J shed 0 bases, with 8 bases lying between them. These same records also appear under a second study, on T cells expressing NK-cell markers. Turning to that study: Template switching by 5'RACE with UMIs generated the TCR beta cDNA. Repertoire data for TCR beta were derived from sorted T cells (CD3+CD56+NKG2C+, CD3+CD56+NKG2C- and CD3+CD56-NKG2C+). The dominant NKG2C+ clonotypes represented roughly 1.0-7.5% of CD8+ T cells in six donors. Whether expanded NKG2C+ T cell clones were HCMV-specific remained unclear.

The receptor was derived from a man aged 50 to 60 who received an inactivated influenza vaccine. The starting material was PBMCs from blood, obtained on the day of vaccination. V is TRBV5-1 and J is TRBJ2-1; D is unresolved. The CDR3, as DNA: TGCGCCAGCAGCACGGAAAGCTCCTACAATGAGCAGTTCTTC. Residues: CASSTESSYNEQFF.